Shown below are 30 T cell receptor beta chains from a single sample sequenced in a study of T cell clonality in common variable immunodeficiency. The method was immunoSEQ multiplex PCR; TCRdb's version includes in-frame clones alone and lacks a portion of them. Found here are more than 35,000 clones, no singletons; the ten largest cover about 0.86%. Sequencing was carried out using peripheral blood mononuclear cells. The origin of the receptors is a person between 18 and 75 years old in good health.

This clone was detected only a few times. One end of the junction is discordant with germline, which a read error may explain. The read comes to an end 3 residues before the CDR3 does, leaving the germline J gene to fill in the end. The chain combines TRBV5-1 with TRBJ1-5, with D perhaps matching TRBD1 (5 bases). CDR3 length: 15 residues. Germline V lookup: CDR1 SGHRS, CDR2 YFSETQ. CDR3 amino acids: CASSLGGGGYQPQHF. The sequenced part of the CDR3 DNA is TGCGCCAGCAGTTTGGGTGGGGGGGGTTATCAGCCC.

In this sample, this clone turned up many times. With the read ending 3 residues before the CDR3 end, the germline J gene is used to fill in that end. The chain carries TRBV18 and TRBJ1-1; no clear D. The V gene's germline CDR1 is KGHSH and CDR2 LQKENI. CDR3 length: 14 amino acids. The V gene lost 2 bases and the J gene lost 0 bases, with 7 bases spanning the gap. CDR3 DNA, as far as it was read: TGTGCCAGCTCACCAGGAGGGCTGAACACTGAA. It codes for CASSPGGLNTE. The complete CDR3 sequence is CASSPGGLNTEAFF.

At least ten counts were recorded for this clone. The CDR3 sequence: CASSLAYAGRAEQYF. Incomplete CDR3 DNA: TGTGCCAGCAGCTTAGCGTATGCCGGGCGGGCCGAG. This chain connects TRBV7-2 to TRBJ2-7, with D possibly TRBD2 on 5 matching bases. The sequence runs out 3 residues before the end of the CDR3; the remainder is reconstructed from the germline J gene. The germline gives CDR1 SGHTA, CDR2 FQGNSA. Trimming left V 0 bases short and J 6 bases short, with 15 bases between. CDR3 length: 15 residues. The full variable domain, rest sourced from reference TRBV7-2 and TRBJ2-7, is GAGVSQSPSNKVTEKGKDVELRCDPISGHTALYWYRQSLGQGLEFLIYFQGNSAPDKSGLPSDRFSAERTGGSVSTLTIQRTQQEDSAVYLCASSLAYAGRAEQYFGPGTRLTVT.

The table lists this clone with many counts. The sequenced fragment ends 3 residues before the CDR3 boundary, so the rest is inferred from the germline J gene. The chain recombines TRBV2 with TRBJ2-3, with D unclear. V lost 6 bases and J lost 0, with 16 bases in between. The V gene's germline CDR1 is SNHLY and CDR2 FYNNEI. The length of the CDR3 is 16 residues. This CDR3 reads CASRRQIRTSTDTQYF. The DNA read from the CDR3 is TGTGCCAGCAGGCGACAAATAAGAACTAGCACAGATACG.

This clone occurred many times. The read terminates 3 residues ahead of where the CDR3 ends, so the germline J gene completes it. The rearrangement uses TRBV2 and TRBJ1-4, with 7 bases identical to TRBD1. Germline trimming cut 8 bases from V and 8 bases from J; bases unmatched to any gene: 8. This CDR3 comprises 13 residues. Germline V gene lookup returns CDR1 SNHLY and CDR2 FYNNEI. CDR3: CASARQGGEKLFF. The covered CDR3 bases are TGTGCCAGCGCTAGACAGGGAGGGGAAAAA. The whole variable domain, remainder taken from reference TRBV2 and TRBJ1-4, is EPEVTQTPSHQVTQMGQEVILRCVPISNHLYFYWYRQILGQKVEFLVSFYNNEISEKSEIFDDQFSVERPDGSNFTLKIRSTKLEDSAMYFCASARQGGEKLFFGSGTQLSVL.

This clone showed up many times. Germline and junction disagree at one end, which may indicate a read error. The read halts 3 residues ahead of the CDR3 end, with the missing end drawn from the germline J gene. The chain has TRBV4-2 and TRBJ1-1; unclear D gene. The germline gives CDR1 LGHNA, CDR2 YNFKEQ. The CDR3 loop spans 16 amino acids. CDR3 region: CASSQQASFKNTEAFF. The sequenced part of the CDR3 DNA is TGCGCCAGCAGCCAGCAAGCGAGTTTCAAGAACACTGAA.

This clone showed up many times. The CDR3 bases that were read are TGCAGTGCTACCCGCATGGGGGGAACTGGAAACACC. Amino acids: CSATRMGGTGNT. In full, the CDR3 reads CSATRMGGTGNTIYF. The genes are TRBV20-1 and TRBJ1-3; a possible D gene is TRBD1 (5 bases). The read finishes 3 residues shy of the CDR3 end, and the germline J gene is used to complete it. Germline CDR1 reads DFQATT; CDR2 reads SNEGSKA (reference sequence). Between the trimmed V and J ends, which lost 4 bases and 2 bases, there was a span of 15 bases. The CDR3 totals 15 residues.

This clone was found many times. The CDR3 goes on 3 residues after the read ends, and that part is filled in from the germline J gene. The chain carries TRBV2 and TRBJ2-7, with 11 positions matching TRBD1. Germline CDR1 and CDR2: SNHLY and FYNNEI. Trimming removed 7 bases from V and 6 bases from J; junction bases left unmatched: 2. This CDR3 is 12 amino acids long. Incomplete CDR3 DNA: TGTGCCAGCAAGGACAGGGGGCTCGAG. This translates into CASKDRGLE. Given in full, the CDR3 is CASKDRGLEQYF.

This clone came up many times. The CDR3 extends 3 residues past the end of the read, so its final part is completed from the germline J gene. The rearrangement joins TRBV13 to TRBJ2-2; TRBD2 matches 12 bases. The V gene end was trimmed by 4 bases and the J gene end by 4 bases; junction bases not matched to a gene: 16. The CDR3 totals 20 residues. The germline gives CDR1 PRHDT, CDR2 FYEKMQ (reference sequence). This CDR3 reads CASSSGLGTSGPRGTGELFF. CDR3 bases read: TGTGCCAGCAGCTCGGGCCTAGGGACTAGCGGGCCTCGAGGCACCGGGGAG.

In its sample, this clone was seen many times. The CDR3 is cut off 3 residues early in the read; its end comes from the germline J gene. The chain uses TRBV7-2 and TRBJ2-1; 11 positions match TRBD2. This CDR3 comprises 15 residues. The germline CDR1 and CDR2 sequences are SGHTA and FQGNSA. J was trimmed by 8 bases and V by 3 bases; bases with no gene match: 6. CDR3 DNA, as far as it was read: TGTGCCAGCAGCTTCGTAGCGGGGGGGCCCGATGAG. Translation gives CASSFVAGGPDE. In full, the CDR3 reads CASSFVAGGPDEQFF.

Ten or more counts support this clone. The read ends 3 residues before the CDR3 terminus; that terminus is restored from the germline J gene. The chain combines TRBV6-2 or TRBV6-3 with TRBJ2-1, with 10 bases lining up with TRBD2. This CDR3 is 15 amino acids long. J was trimmed by 3 bases and V by 7 bases; bases with no gene match: 6. Germline lookup yields CDR1 MNHEY and CDR2 SVGEGT. The CDR3 DNA, read in part, is TGTGCCAGCACCCGTCCTAGCGGGAGCTACAATGAG. Its protein is CASTRPSGSYNE. In full, the CDR3 is CASTRPSGSYNEQFF.

This clone was recorded many times. The CDR3 end is not reached by the read, which stops 3 residues before it; the germline J gene fills it in. This rearrangement joins TRBV20-1 to TRBJ1-5, with D uncertain. In germline, CDR1 is DFQATT, CDR2 SNEGSKA (reference sequence). The CDR3 consists of 13 residues. Trimming took 0 bases from V and 0 from J, leaving 3 bases between them. This chain's CDR3 is CSARDSSNQPQHF. The CDR3 bases that were read are TGCAGTGCTAGAGACTCTAGCAATCAGCCC.

The sample holds many counts of this clone. The read is 3 residues too short to cover the CDR3 end, so that end is filled in from the germline J gene. This chain joins TRBV9 and TRBJ2-1, with D possibly TRBD2 on 5 matching bases. CDR1 SGDLS and CDR2 YYNGEE come from the germline V gene. The CDR3 consists of 16 residues. Between the trimmed V and J ends, which lost 1 base and 1 base, there was a span of 12 bases. The CDR3 loop is CASSVTGGLSYNEQFF. The sequenced part of the CDR3 DNA is TGTGCCAGCAGCGTAACGGGCGGGCTGTCCTACAATGAG. The entire variable domain, with the rest obtained from reference TRBV9 and TRBJ2-1, is as follows: DSGVTQTPKHLITATGQRVTLRCSPRSGDLSVYWYQQSLDQGLQFLIQYYNGEERAKGNILERFSAQQFPDLHSELNLSSLELGDSALYFCASSVTGGLSYNEQFFGPGTRLTVL.

This clone was counted many times. The read falls 3 residues short of the CDR3 end, and the missing part is taken from the germline J gene. The same CDR3 also results from other DNA sequences found in this sample. The chain has TRBV5-1 and TRBJ2-2; D not resolved. V lost 0 bases, J lost 1 base, and 4 bases lay in between. This CDR3 has 14 amino acids. Germline V lookup: CDR1 SGHRS, CDR2 YFSETQ. The CDR3: CASSLGQNTGELFF. Incomplete CDR3 DNA: TGCGCCAGCAGCTTGGGACAGAACACCGGGGAG.

This clone came up many times. The sequenced fragment ends 3 residues before the CDR3 boundary, so the rest is inferred from the germline J gene. V usage is TRBV7-8 and J usage is TRBJ2-3; 12 bases map to TRBD1. V was clipped by 4 bases and J by 5 bases; unmatched bases: 10. The CDR3 runs 17 residues. In germline, CDR1 is SGHVS, CDR2 FQNEAQ. The covered CDR3 bases are TGTGCCAGCAGCTCCGTCCCCGGGACAGGGGGCCGAGATACG. Amino acids: CASSSVPGTGGRDT. The full-length CDR3 reads as CASSSVPGTGGRDTQYF.

This clone has just a few counts. The CDR3 is cut off 3 residues early in the read; its end comes from the germline J gene. This sequence joins TRBV7-3 and TRBJ1-1, with D possibly matching TRBD1 (6 bases). Trimming shortened V by 2 bases and J by 4 bases, and 14 bases separated the two germline ends. The CDR3 is 15 residues long. In germline, CDR1 is SGHTA, CDR2 FQGTGA. The sequenced CDR3 bases are TGTGCCAGCAGCTTAGTCGGCAGGGGCGGCACTGAA. Its protein product is CASSLVGRGGTE. From start to end, the CDR3 is CASSLVGRGGTEAFF.

This clone was seen ten or more times. The read terminates 3 residues before the CDR3 end, so the remaining end is supplied by the germline J gene. The J gene is TRBJ2-7, the V gene TRBV7-2; D not resolved. The CDR3 runs to 13 residues. Trimming left V 1 base short and J 4 bases short, with 8 bases between. In germline, CDR1 is SGHTA, CDR2 FQGNSA. CDR3 DNA, as far as it was read: TGTGCCAGCAGCTTAGGTCGTATGTACGAG. Its protein is CASSLGRMYE. The full CDR3 protein is CASSLGRMYEQYF.

Many counts were recorded for this clone. The read is 3 residues too short to cover the CDR3 end, so that end is filled in from the germline J gene. J is TRBJ2-3 and V is TRBV20-1; 7 nucleotides agree with TRBD2. J was trimmed by 6 bases and V by 2 bases; bases with no gene match: 8. The CDR3 covers 14 residues. The germline V gene has CDR1 DFQATT and CDR2 SNEGSKA (reference sequence). The CDR3 reads CSARPVAGEDTQYF. Incomplete CDR3 DNA: TGCAGTGCTAGACCTGTAGCGGGTGAGGATACG.

In its sample, this clone was seen many times. Read sequence stops 3 residues before the CDR3 end, and the germline J gene provides the missing end. The chain joins TRBV12-3 or TRBV12-4 to TRBJ2-3; 12 nucleotides agree with TRBD2. V shed 2 bases and J 0 bases; nucleotides not matched to a gene: 3. The CDR3 has 17 residues. The sequenced part of the CDR3 DNA is TGTGCCAGCAGTTTAAGACTAGCGGGGGCTAGCACAGATACG. Protein sequence: CASSLRLAGASTDT. The entire CDR3 sequence reads CASSLRLAGASTDTQYF.

This clone was recorded a few times. The missing CDR3 end, 3 residues past where the read stops, is filled in from the germline J gene. V gene TRBV29-1 combines with J gene TRBJ1-5, with D possibly being TRBD1 (6 bases). The CDR3 sequence is 13 residues long. Germline V gene sequence: CDR1 SQVTM, CDR2 ANQGSEA. V lost 5 bases, J lost 7 bases, and 15 bases lay in between. The CDR3: CSVIKGVGQPQHF. Partial CDR3 DNA: TGCAGCGTTATAAAGGGGGTCGGACAGCCC.

This clone was counted many times. The read ends 3 residues early relative to the CDR3; the germline J gene fills the gap. This chain uses TRBV6-2 or TRBV6-3 with TRBJ2-7, with D unclear. Germline CDR1 is MNHEY and CDR2 is SVGEGT. V lost 0 bases and J 3 bases, leaving 9 bases between the germline ends. This CDR3 spans 14 amino acids. CDR3 DNA, as far as it was read: TGTGCCAGCAGTTACTCGCCAGGTTACTACGAG. As protein: CASSYSPGYYE. The CDR3 in its entirety is CASSYSPGYYEQYF.

Only a few counts were recorded for this clone. A read error may produce the germline difference seen at one junction end. The read terminates 3 residues ahead of where the CDR3 ends, so the germline J gene completes it. This rearrangement joins TRBV7-2 to TRBJ2-1; D perhaps matches TRBD1 (6 bases). CDR1 SGHTA and CDR2 FQGNSA come from the germline V gene. The CDR3 has 15 residues. Here the CDR3 reads CASRLVGGQSYEQFF. The covered CDR3 bases are TGTGCCAGCAGATTAGTGGGTGGACAGTCCTATGAG.

In its sample, this clone was seen many times. At one end the junction does not follow the germline gene, possibly because of a read error. Read coverage stops 3 residues before the CDR3 terminus; the germline J gene supplies the remainder. This chain links TRBV4-2 with TRBJ1-4, with 8 nucleotides matching TRBD1. Looked up from germline, CDR1 is LGHNA and CDR2 is YNFKEQ. This CDR3 is 16 amino acids long. CDR3 DNA, as far as it was read: TGCGCCAGCAGCCAAGGGGGGACAGGATCTAATGAAAAA. Residues: CASSQGGTGSNEK. The full CDR3 sequence reads CASSQGGTGSNEKLFF.

In this sample, this clone turned up many times. The sequence runs out 3 residues before the end of the CDR3; the remainder is reconstructed from the germline J gene. V is TRBV5-5 and J is TRBJ1-5; D is ambiguous. CDR1 is SGHKS, CDR2 YYEKEE, per germline (reference sequence). V was trimmed by 0 bases and J by 7 bases, leaving 8 bases between them. The CDR3 length is 13 residues. The CDR3 protein is CASSLDSGQPQHF. CDR3 DNA, as far as it was read: TGTGCCAGCAGCTTGGACAGCGGCCAGCCC.

This clone has ten or more counts. From the germline J gene comes the end of the CDR3, since the read stops 3 residues before it. The rearrangement links TRBV19 to TRBJ1-5, with a possible D match to TRBD1 (6 bases). In germline, CDR1 is LNHDA, CDR2 SQIVND (reference sequence). Trimming stripped 3 bases from V and 5 bases from J, with 14 bases between. The CDR3 runs 15 residues. CDR3 sequence: CASSIDQGFDQPQHF. The sequenced CDR3 bases are TGTGCCAGTAGTATCGATCAGGGGTTTGATCAGCCC.

This clone was seen at least ten times. Sequencing ends 3 residues short of the CDR3 end; the germline J gene provides the rest. The gene calls are TRBV9 and TRBJ2-7; possible D gene TRBD1, 5 bases. Germline CDR1 reads SGDLS; CDR2 reads YYNGEE. The CDR3 covers 13 residues. Trimming removed 0 bases from V and 4 bases from J, with 8 bases in between. CDR3 residues: CASSVGTTYEQYF. The CDR3 DNA, read in part, is TGTGCCAGCAGCGTAGGGACAACGTACGAG.

This clone was seen ten or more times. The CDR3 end lies 3 residues beyond the end of the read and is filled in from the germline J gene. V and J are TRBV19 and TRBJ1-5; D might be TRBD1 (6 bases). Germline V CDR1 and CDR2: LNHDA, SQIVND (reference sequence). The V and J ends lost 0 bases and 1 base respectively, with 10 bases between them. This CDR3 contains 16 residues. The CDR3 bases that were read are TGTGCCAGTAGTATAGAGGGGGCGAACAGCAATCAGCCC. This encodes CASSIEGANSNQP. The CDR3, in full, reads CASSIEGANSNQPQHF.

This clone showed up many times. The CDR3 end is not reached by the read, which stops 3 residues before it; the germline J gene fills it in. V gene TRBV5-6 combines with J gene TRBJ2-2; a weak D match, TRBD1 (5 bases). Germline CDR1 and CDR2: SGHDT and YYEEEE. V was pared by 4 bases and J by 7 bases, with 11 bases between. CDR3 size: 13 residues. The part of the CDR3 DNA that was read is TGTGCCAGCAGCCCCTGGGGCGGCGGGGAG. It specifies CASSPWGGGE. The whole CDR3 region reads CASSPWGGGELFF.

This clone was observed many times. The sequence runs out 3 residues before the end of the CDR3; the remainder is reconstructed from the germline J gene. The gene calls are TRBV6-1 and TRBJ2-5, with TRBD1 matching 12 bases. Germline assignment: CDR1 MNHNS and CDR2 SASEGT. The length of the CDR3 is 16 residues. J gave up 4 bases and V 4 bases, and 7 bases lay outside the gene matches. CDR3 bases read: TGTGCCAGCAGTGCCCCGGGACAGGGGGCCAGAGAGACC. It yields the protein CASSAPGQGARET. The whole CDR3 protein is CASSAPGQGARETQYF.

This clone was seen ten or more times. The observed sequence ends 3 residues before the CDR3 terminus, with the missing tail filled in from the germline J gene. The genes are TRBV7-3 and TRBJ2-7; 9 bases match TRBD1. The CDR3 has 14 residues. V trimming: 0 bases; J trimming: 5 bases; junction bases outside the gene matches: 2. The germline CDR1 and CDR2 sequences are SGHTA and FQGTGA. The DNA read from the CDR3 is TGTGCCAGCAGCTTAACGGGACAGGGAGACGAG. It is translated as CASSLTGQGDE. The whole CDR3 region reads CASSLTGQGDEQYF.